Below are 22 T cell receptor beta chains sequenced from a single sample in a study of blood T cell repertoires in COVID-19 (dated by TCRdb to 2018 to 2021). Libraries were constructed by the immunoSEQ multiplex PCR assay. TCRdb stores this immuneACCESS table with in-frame sequences only. Part of the clones is absent; in the studies checked, under half of the shortfall reflects unresolved V genes, and no reason is known for the rest. Recorded for this sample are approximately 60,000 clones; under 85% of them occurred a single time. The ten largest make up about a fifth of the sample. The sample consisted of peripheral blood. These receptors were taken from a woman of 80 years or more with active or convalescent COVID-19.

The V call is TRBV5-1, the J call TRBJ1-6; D remains unclear. Germline V gene data show CDR1 as SGHRS and CDR2 as YFSETQ. Between the trimmed V and J ends, which lost 4 bases and 6 bases, there was a span of 14 bases. The CDR3 totals 15 residues. Here the CDR3 reads CASSVGASPNSPLHF. CDR3 in DNA: TGCGCCAGCAGCGTGGGCGCTTCCCCTAATTCACCCCTCCACTTT.

The chain recombines TRBV7-2 with TRBJ1-2; TRBD1 aligns across 7 bases. The V gene end was trimmed by 5 bases and the J gene end by 3 bases; junction bases not matched to a gene: 6. The germline CDR1 and CDR2 sequences are SGHTA and FQGNSA. The CDR3 contains 14 residues. CDR3 sequence: CASSARQGYYGYTF. The CDR3 nucleotides are TGTGCCAGCAGCGCCCGACAGGGCTACTATGGCTACACCTTC.

This chain links TRBV6-5 with TRBJ1-2; 11 nucleotides agree with TRBD1. CDR3 size: 16 residues. V trimming: 1 base; J trimming: 2 bases; junction bases outside the gene matches: 3. CDR1 is MNHEY, CDR2 SVGAGI, per germline. Here the CDR3 DNA reads TGTGCCAGCAGTTACTTCAGGACAGGGGGCAACTATGGCTACACCTTC. Its translation: CASSYFRTGGNYGYTF.

V usage is TRBV5-6 and J usage is TRBJ2-7, with 7 nucleotides matching TRBD1. CDR3 length: 15 residues. Germline loops: CDR1 SGHDT, CDR2 YYEEEE. The ends lost 6 bases at V and 0 bases at J; junction bases unmatched: 9. CDR3 in amino acids: CASTLNDRVSYEQYF. The CDR3 bases are TGTGCCAGCACCCTAAACGACAGGGTCTCCTACGAGCAGTACTTC.

The rearrangement links TRBV20-1 to TRBJ1-3; D is unresolved. V was trimmed by 3 bases and J by 2 bases, leaving 8 bases between them. This CDR3 comprises 13 residues. The V gene's germline CDR1 is DFQATT and CDR2 SNEGSKA (reference sequence). Here the CDR3 DNA reads TGCAGTGCTAGTTACGGGACTGGAAACACCATATATTTT. This codes for CSASYGTGNTIYF.

The V gene is TRBV9, the J gene TRBJ2-7; 7 bases fit TRBD2. The length of the CDR3 is 15 residues. V gave up 2 bases and J gave up 3 bases; unmatched junction bases: 8. CDR1 and CDR2 (germline): SGDLS, YYNGEE. CDR3 nucleotide sequence: TGTGCCAGCAGCGTCAGTGCCGGGGGGAGCTACGAGCAGTACTTC. It codes for CASSVSAGGSYEQYF.

The chain employs TRBV9 and TRBJ2-1, with 11 bases identical to TRBD2. Germline V CDR1 and CDR2: SGDLS, YYNGEE. The J segment lost 4 bases and the V segment lost 2 bases, leaving 5 bases of the junction unmatched. This CDR3 has 16 residues. The CDR3 bases are TGTGCCAGCAGCGTGGGCGCTAGCGGGGGGTACAATGAGCAGTTCTTC. Protein: CASSVGASGGYNEQFF.

The chain couples TRBV5-1 to TRBJ2-2, with D perhaps matching TRBD2 (6 bases). The CDR3 spans 15 residues. Germline V gene sequence: CDR1 SGHRS, CDR2 YFSETQ. Between the trimmed V and J ends, which lost 5 bases and 1 base, there was a span of 12 bases. The DNA for the CDR3 is TGCGCCAGCAGGGAGGGGCCGGGGAACACCGGGGAGCTGTTTTTT. Protein: CASREGPGNTGELFF.

This chain connects TRBV5-6 to TRBJ1-2; 8 bases line up with TRBD1. This CDR3 comprises 14 residues. The germline V gene encodes CDR1 SGHDT and CDR2 YYEEEE. The trim removed 4 bases at V and 4 bases at J, leaving 6 bases unmatched. The CDR3 sequence: CASSGDRGGYGYTF. The DNA for the CDR3 is TGTGCCAGCAGCGGCGACAGGGGAGGCTATGGCTACACCTTC.

This clone has only a few counts. V usage is TRBV3-1 (or the pseudogene TRBV3-2) and J usage is TRBJ1-5; no firm D call. This CDR3 has 15 residues. V lost 1 base to trimming and J lost 4 bases, with 11 bases between them. Looked up from germline, CDR1 is LGHDT and CDR2 is YNNKEL (reference sequence). Here the CDR3 reads CASSQGRHPNQPQHF. CDR3 nucleotide sequence: TGTGCCAGCAGCCAAGGTCGACACCCAAATCAGCCCCAGCATTTT.

This chain links TRBV19 with TRBJ1-5; D possibly corresponds to TRBD1 (6 bases). Trimming pared 5 bases from V and 4 bases from J, leaving 15 bases between. The CDR3 consists of 15 residues. From germline, CDR1 is LNHDA and CDR2 SQIVND (reference sequence). The CDR3 DNA follows: TGTGCCAGTAGTGTCCCCAGGGGCCGAAATCAGCCCCAGCATTTT. Its translation is CASSVPRGRNQPQHF.

This clone occurred a few times. The V call is TRBV30, the J call TRBJ1-5; D is unresolved. This CDR3 comprises 12 residues. CDR1 and CDR2 from the germline V gene are GTSNPN and SVGIG (reference sequence). V was clipped by 3 bases and J by 7 bases, with 10 bases between them. This CDR3 is CAWSRGGQPQHF. The DNA for the CDR3 is TGTGCCTGGAGCCGGGGAGGCCAGCCCCAGCATTTT. The whole variable domain, filled in from reference TRBV30 and TRBJ1-5, reads SQTIHQWPATLVQPVGSPLSLECTVEGTSNPNLYWYRQAAGRGLQLLFYSVGIGQISSEVPQNLSASRPQDRQFILSSKKLLLSDSGFYLCAWSRGGQPQHFGDGTRLSIL.

The genes are TRBV5-1 and TRBJ1-6, with D hard to call. This CDR3 region has 14 residues. Trimming pared 0 bases from V and 9 bases from J, leaving 10 bases between. Per germline, CDR1 SGHRS and CDR2 YFSETQ. Here the CDR3 reads CASSLVSGGSPLHF. In DNA form, the CDR3 reads TGCGCCAGCAGCTTGGTAAGCGGTGGTTCACCCCTCCACTTT.

The chain employs TRBV24-1 and TRBJ2-3; TRBD2 might be the D (6 bases). Germline values: CDR1 KGHDR, CDR2 SFDVKD. Trimming stripped 4 bases from V and 4 bases from J, with 11 bases between. The CDR3 sequence is 14 residues long. CDR3 sequence: CATSDPGLSDTQYF. The CDR3 DNA follows: TGTGCCACCAGTGACCCGGGACTTTCAGATACGCAGTATTTT.

This clone occurred a few times. This chain joins TRBV6-1 and TRBJ2-7; maybe TRBD1 (6 bases). Germline V gene lookup returns CDR1 MNHNS and CDR2 SASEGT. This CDR3 is 13 amino acids long. V was shortened by 0 bases and J by 6 bases, with 9 bases between the two germline ends. The CDR3 nucleotides read TGTGCCAGCAGTGAAGCCCGGACAGTCGAGCAGTACTTC. Translated, it gives CASSEARTVEQYF.

The J gene is TRBJ2-7, the V gene TRBV5-4; 9 nucleotides agree with TRBD2. Germline CDR1 SGHNT, CDR2 YYREEE (reference sequence). With 0 bases clipped from V and 5 bases from J, the junction kept 6 bases outside the gene matches. The length of the CDR3 is 15 residues. The CDR3 spells CASSLVGTSTDEQYF. CDR3 sequence (DNA): TGTGCCAGCAGCTTGGTTGGGACTAGCACAGACGAGCAGTACTTC.

This clone was picked up a small number of times. The DNA of the CDR3 is TGTGCCAGCAGCTTGACAGAGGATGGCTACACCTTC. Amino acids: CASSLTEDGYTF. The chain is built from TRBV7-9 and TRBJ1-2; the D gene is possibly TRBD1 (5 bases). Looked up from germline, CDR1 is SEHNR and CDR2 is FQNEAQ (reference sequence). V was cut by 3 bases and J by 6 bases, with 8 bases left in between. CDR3 length: 12 amino acids.

The chain employs TRBV2 and TRBJ1-1, with 9 bases aligning to TRBD1. The germline V gene encodes CDR1 SNHLY and CDR2 FYNNEI. There are 15 residues in the CDR3. After removal of 7 bases from V and 4 bases from J, the junction contained 10 bases not matched to a gene. The CDR3 spells CASTAGQGRVTEAFF. The CDR3 DNA follows: TGTGCCAGCACGGCGGGACAGGGCAGGGTCACTGAAGCTTTCTTT.

V gene TRBV9 combines with J gene TRBJ2-3; D unclear. The V end was cut by 0 bases, the J end by 5 bases, with 10 bases between. The germline V gene has CDR1 SGDLS and CDR2 YYNGEE. The CDR3 loop spans 14 amino acids. This chain's CDR3 is CASSVVASRDTQYF. Written as DNA, the CDR3 is TGTGCCAGCAGCGTAGTGGCTAGTCGAGATACGCAGTATTTT.

V and J are TRBV7-7 and TRBJ2-7; 8 bases fit TRBD1. Per the germline V gene, CDR1 is SSHAT and CDR2 is FNYEAQ (reference sequence). The length of the CDR3 is 14 residues. With 4 bases clipped from V and 5 bases from J, the junction kept 7 bases outside the gene matches. CDR3 bases: TGTGCCAGCAGCTCCGGACAGGGTACCGACGAGCAGTACTTC. As protein: CASSSGQGTDEQYF.

In this sample, this clone turned up a few times. The rearrangement uses TRBV5-6 and TRBJ2-7, with 7 bases aligning to TRBD2. Germline V gene sequence: CDR1 SGHDT, CDR2 YYEEEE. V lost 4 bases, J lost 0 bases, and 7 bases stayed unmatched. This CDR3 has 15 residues. This CDR3 is CASSGGLVGSYEQYF. CDR3 in DNA: TGTGCCAGCAGCGGCGGACTAGTGGGCTCCTACGAGCAGTACTTC. Filled out from reference TRBV5-6 and TRBJ2-7, the complete variable domain reads DAGVTQSPTHLIKTRGQQVTLRCSPKSGHDTVSWYQQALGQGPQFIFQYYEEEERQRGNFPDRFSGHQFPNYSSELNVNALLLGDSALYLCASSGGLVGSYEQYFGPGTRLTVT.

This clone has only a few counts. The chain couples TRBV7-3 to TRBJ2-7, with D possibly TRBD1 on 5 matching bases. Germline V gene sequence: CDR1 SGHTA, CDR2 FQGTGA. CDR3 length: 13 residues. V was pared by 0 bases and J by 4 bases, with 7 bases between. Here the CDR3 reads CASSLTQGYEQYF. Written as DNA, the CDR3 is TGTGCCAGCAGCTTAACGCAGGGATACGAGCAGTACTTC.